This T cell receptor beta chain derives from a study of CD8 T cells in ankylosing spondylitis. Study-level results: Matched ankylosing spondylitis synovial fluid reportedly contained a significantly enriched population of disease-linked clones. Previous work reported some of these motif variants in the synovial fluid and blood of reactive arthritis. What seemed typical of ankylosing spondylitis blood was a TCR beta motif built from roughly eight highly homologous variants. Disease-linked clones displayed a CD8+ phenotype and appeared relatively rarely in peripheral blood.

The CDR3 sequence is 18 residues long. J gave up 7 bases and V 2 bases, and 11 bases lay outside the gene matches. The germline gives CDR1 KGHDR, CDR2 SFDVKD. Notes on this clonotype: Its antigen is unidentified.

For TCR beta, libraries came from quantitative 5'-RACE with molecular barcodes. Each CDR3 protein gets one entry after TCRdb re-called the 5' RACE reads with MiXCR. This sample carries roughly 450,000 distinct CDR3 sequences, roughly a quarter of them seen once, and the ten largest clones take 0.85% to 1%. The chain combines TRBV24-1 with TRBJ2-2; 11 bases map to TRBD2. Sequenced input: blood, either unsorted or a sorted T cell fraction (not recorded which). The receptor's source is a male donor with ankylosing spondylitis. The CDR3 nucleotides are TGTGCCACCAGTGATTGGCTTGGGACTAGCGGAGGGGACGGGGAGCTGTTTTTT. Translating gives CATSDWLGTSGGDGELFF.